This is a list of T cell receptor beta chains from one sample in a study of beta chain features in type 1 diabetes. Using immunoSEQ multiplex PCR, the repertoire was profiled, and TCRdb retains in-frame clones only, with some absent. The sample lists hundreds of thousands of clones; approximately 15% were seen once. Sequencing input: naive CD4+ T cells from blood. The receptors were sampled from a man aged 18-30 years with type 1 diabetes. CDR3s include the opening cysteine and the closing phenylalanine or tryptophan. A D gene is named only where the DNA matches it firmly. The size of a clone is reported for some rows only, either as once, few or many, or as a class for expanded clones.

size	J	D	V	CDR3	DNA
NA	TRBJ2-7	NA	TRBV6-6	CASSYRIDSPYF	TGTGCCAGCAGTTACCGTATTGACTCTCCGTACTTC
NA	TRBJ1-5	TRBD1	TRBV6-6	CASNLGQGGDQPQHF	TGTGCCAGCAACTTGGGACAGGGGGGTGATCAGCCCCAGCATTTT
NA	TRBJ2-7	TRBD1	TRBV28	CASWGQGVGSYEQYF	TGTGCCAGCTGGGGACAGGGGGTCGGGTCCTACGAGCAGTACTTC
NA	TRBJ2-1	NA	TRBV27	CASRSQREQFF	TGTGCCAGCAGAAGCCAGCGGGAGCAGTTCTTC
NA	TRBJ2-5	TRBD1	TRBV20-1	CSWDSQETQYF	TGCAGTTGGGACAGCCAAGAGACCCAGTACTTC
many	TRBJ2-4	NA	TRBV29-1	CSVEGRSKNIQYF	TGCAGCGTCGAAGGGAGGTCCAAAAACATTCAGTACTTC
NA	TRBJ2-1	NA	TRBV10-3	CAIAGAYNEQFF	TGTGCCATCGCGGGGGCTTACAATGAGCAGTTCTTC
few	TRBJ2-3	TRBD2	TRBV4-3	CASSQGTSGTSTDTQYF	TGCGCCAGCAGCCAAGGGACTAGCGGTACTAGCACAGATACGCAGTATTTT
NA	TRBJ1-1	NA	TRBV19	CASSIRASTEAFF	TGTGCCAGTAGTATAAGAGCTTCAACTGAAGCTTTCTTT
NA	TRBJ1-3	NA	TRBV4-1	CASSQGLLAGNTIYF	TGCGCCAGCAGCCAAGGACTCTTGGCAGGAAACACCATATATTTT
few	TRBJ2-7	TRBD1	TRBV28	CASSLTGTGFYEQYF	TGTGCCAGCAGTTTGACCGGGACAGGGTTCTACGAGCAGTACTTC
NA	TRBJ2-3	NA	TRBV9	CASSQAGFTDTQYF	TGTGCCAGCAGTCAGGCGGGGTTCACAGATACGCAGTATTTT
few	TRBJ2-5	NA	TRBV30	CAWSVRGTETQYF	TGTGCCTGGAGTGTTCGCGGGACTGAGACCCAGTACTTC
few	TRBJ2-7	NA	TRBV5-1	CASSLGGLTYEQYF	TGCGCCAGCAGCTTGGGGGGACTGACCTACGAGCAGTACTTC
few	TRBJ2-7	NA	TRBV9	CASSSILGEQYF	TGTGCCAGCAGCTCCATCCTAGGCGAGCAGTACTTC
few	TRBJ2-7	NA	TRBV7-9	CASSSGPRTVSYEQYF	TGTGCCAGCAGCTCAGGGCCACGAACCGTCTCCTACGAGCAGTACTTC
few	TRBJ2-7	TRBD1	TRBV19	CASSTQRDRPDEQYF	TGTGCCAGTAGTACCCAACGGGACAGGCCCGACGAGCAGTACTTC
NA	TRBJ2-2	NA	TRBV2	CASSVDGDTGELFF	TGTGCCAGCAGTGTCGACGGAGACACCGGGGAGCTGTTTTTT
NA	TRBJ2-5	NA	TRBV18	CASSPLGAAQETQYF	TGTGCCAGCTCACCACTGGGAGCGGCACAAGAGACCCAGTACTTC
NA	TRBJ1-1	NA	TRBV29-1	CSVASLYRNTEAFF	TGCAGCGTGGCAAGCTTATACAGGAACACTGAAGCTTTCTTT
few	TRBJ2-1	TRBD2	TRBV30	CAWDPGTSGHNEQFF	TGTGCCTGGGACCCCGGGACTAGCGGTCATAATGAGCAGTTCTTC
few	TRBJ1-1	NA	TRBV4-3	CASSQGTGLDTEAFF	TGCGCCAGCAGCCAAGGAACAGGGTTGGACACTGAAGCTTTCTTT
few	TRBJ1-2	NA	TRBV6-4	CASAVDGDYGYTF	TGTGCCAGCGCTGTCGACGGGGACTATGGCTACACCTTC
NA	TRBJ1-2	NA	TRBV18	CASSRSSAGLPYGYTF	TGTGCCAGCTCACGTTCCTCTGCGGGACTCCCTTATGGCTACACCTTC
NA	TRBJ2-5	NA	TRBV5-1	CATRRTSRETQYF	TGCGCCACCAGACGGACTTCGCGGGAGACCCAGTACTTC
NA	TRBJ2-5	NA	TRBV4-3	CASSQWGQGRETQYF	TGCGCCAGCAGCCAATGGGGGCAGGGTAGAGAGACCCAGTACTTC
few	TRBJ1-2	TRBD1	TRBV4-2	CASSPSRDRELGYTF	TGTGCCAGCAGCCCCTCCCGGGACAGGGAGTTAGGCTACACCTTC
few	TRBJ1-5	NA	TRBV5-8	CASSLSVDQPQHF	TGTGCCAGCAGCTTGTCGGTGGATCAGCCCCAGCATTTT
few	TRBJ1-1	TRBD1	TRBV29-1	CSVLFYRGTEAFF	TGCAGCGTTTTATTTTACAGGGGCACTGAAGCTTTCTTT
few	TRBJ1-2	NA	TRBV6-1	CASSKGVRPTSNLYGYTF	TGTGCCAGCAGTAAAGGAGTCCGTCCCACGTCCAACCTGTATGGCTACACCTTC
NA	TRBJ2-7	TRBD2	TRBV19	CASRTSGSPHEQYF	TGTGCCAGTCGGACTAGCGGGAGTCCCCACGAGCAGTACTTC
NA	TRBJ2-5	TRBD2	TRBV4-1	CASSHGLAGVHGTQYF	TGCGCCAGCAGCCACGGACTAGCGGGAGTCCATGGGACCCAGTACTTC
few	TRBJ2-1	TRBD2	TRBV11-2	CASSLGRLAGAQFF	TGTGCCAGCAGCTTAGGGCGGCTAGCGGGCGCGCAGTTCTTC
NA	TRBJ2-3	TRBD2	TRBV7-9	CASSLLAGTDTQYF	TGTGCCAGCAGCTTACTAGCGGGCACAGATACGCAGTATTTT
NA	TRBJ2-7	TRBD1	TRBV28	CASSLARGLDYEQYF	TGTGCCAGCAGTTTAGCCAGGGGGCTTGACTACGAGCAGTACTTC
few	TRBJ2-3	TRBD2	TRBV11-2	CASSSWGGASTDTQYF	TGTGCCAGCAGCTCCTGGGGAGGGGCTAGCACAGATACGCAGTATTTT
few	TRBJ2-7	TRBD1	TRBV4-1	CASSQYLTGLTYEQYF	TGCGCCAGCAGCCAATACCTGACAGGGCTAACCTACGAGCAGTACTTC
NA	TRBJ2-3	NA	TRBV5-1	CASSSGTRITDTQYF	TGCGCCAGCAGCTCGGGGACTCGAATCACAGATACGCAGTATTTT
NA	TRBJ2-1	TRBD1	TRBV11-2	CASSSWGTGFFDEQFF	TGTGCCAGCAGCTCCTGGGGGACAGGATTCTTCGATGAGCAGTTCTTC
NA	TRBJ1-1	NA	TRBV25-1	CASSALDRMNTEAFF	TGTGCCAGCAGTGCCTTAGACAGGATGAACACTGAAGCTTTCTTT
NA	TRBJ1-5	TRBD1	TRBV4-1	CASSQIPRGTGSRNQPQHF	TGCGCCAGCAGCCAAATCCCTCGAGGGACAGGGAGTCGCAATCAGCCCCAGCATTTT